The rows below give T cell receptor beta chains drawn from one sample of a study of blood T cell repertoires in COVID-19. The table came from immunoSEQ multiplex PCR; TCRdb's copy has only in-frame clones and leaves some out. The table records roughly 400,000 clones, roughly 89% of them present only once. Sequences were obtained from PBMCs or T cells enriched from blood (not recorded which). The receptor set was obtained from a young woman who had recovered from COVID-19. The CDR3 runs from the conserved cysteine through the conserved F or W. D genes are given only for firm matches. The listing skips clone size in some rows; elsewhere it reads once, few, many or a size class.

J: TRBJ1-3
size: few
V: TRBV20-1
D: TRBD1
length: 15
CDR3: CSARGQGRSGNTIYF
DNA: TGCAGTGCTCGTGGACAGGGTCGGTCTGGAAACACCATATATTTT

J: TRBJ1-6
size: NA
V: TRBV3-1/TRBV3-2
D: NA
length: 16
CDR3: CASSQDVTAVNSPLHF
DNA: TGTGCCAGCAGCCAAGATGTGACAGCTGTTAATTCACCCCTCCACTTT

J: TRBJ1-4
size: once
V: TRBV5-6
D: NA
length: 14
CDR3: CASSRAGPYEKLFF
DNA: TGTGCCAGCAGCCGGGCGGGTCCTTATGAAAAACTGTTTTTT

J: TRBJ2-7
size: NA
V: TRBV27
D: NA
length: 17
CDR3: CASSYRGLYPGPYEQYF
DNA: TGTGCCAGCAGCTATAGGGGACTCTACCCTGGGCCCTACGAGCAGTACTTC

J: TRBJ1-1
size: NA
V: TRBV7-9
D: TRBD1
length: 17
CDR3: CASSPGTGGLMNTEAFF
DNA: TGTGCCAGCAGCCCCGGGACAGGGGGTCTTATGAACACTGAAGCTTTCTTT

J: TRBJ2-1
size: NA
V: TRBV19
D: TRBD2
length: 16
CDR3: CASSILGTSGGDEQFF
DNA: TGTGCCAGTAGTATACTTGGGACTAGCGGCGGAGATGAGCAGTTCTTC

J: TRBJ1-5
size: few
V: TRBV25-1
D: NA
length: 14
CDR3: CASSDGQSNQPQHF
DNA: TGTGCCAGCAGTGATGGACAGAGCAATCAGCCCCAGCATTTT

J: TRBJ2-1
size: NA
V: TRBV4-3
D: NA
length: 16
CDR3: CASSQERNQGHNEQFF
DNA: TGCGCCAGCAGCCAAGAGAGAAATCAGGGCCACAATGAGCAGTTCTTC

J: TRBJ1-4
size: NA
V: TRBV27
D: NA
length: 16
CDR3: CASGRLPGATNEKLFF
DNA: TGTGCCAGCGGGCGACTCCCAGGGGCCACTAATGAAAAACTGTTTTTT

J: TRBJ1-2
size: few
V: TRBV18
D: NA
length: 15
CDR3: CASSPPQETTYGYTF
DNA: TGTGCCAGCTCACCACCGCAGGAGACTACCTATGGCTACACCTTC

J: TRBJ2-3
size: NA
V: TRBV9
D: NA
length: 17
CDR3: CASSVGQGMIISDTQYF
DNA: TGTGCCAGCAGCGTAGGGCAGGGTATGATTATATCGGATACGCAGTATTTT

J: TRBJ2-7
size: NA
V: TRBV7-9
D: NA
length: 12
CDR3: CASRSEAYEQYF
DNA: TGTGCCAGCAGAAGCGAGGCCTACGAGCAGTACTTC

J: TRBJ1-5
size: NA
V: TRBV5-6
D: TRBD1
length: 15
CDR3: CASSQGAGGYQPQHF
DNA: TGTGCCAGCAGTCAAGGGGCAGGGGGATACCAGCCCCAGCATTTT

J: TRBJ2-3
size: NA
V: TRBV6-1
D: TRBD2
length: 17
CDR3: CASSDGLAGGPGDTQYF
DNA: TGTGCCAGCAGTGATGGACTAGCGGGGGGGCCGGGAGATACGCAGTATTTT

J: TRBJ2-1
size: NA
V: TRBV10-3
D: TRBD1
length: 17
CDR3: CAISPPMGQGSYNEQFF
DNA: TGTGCCATCAGTCCCCCGATGGGACAGGGCTCCTACAATGAGCAGTTCTTC

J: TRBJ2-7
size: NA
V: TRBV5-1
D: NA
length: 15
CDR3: CASSWGSGEAYEQYF
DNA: TGCGCCAGCAGCTGGGGATCAGGGGAAGCCTACGAGCAGTACTTC

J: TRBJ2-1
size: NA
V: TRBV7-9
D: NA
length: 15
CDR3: CASSLVSDSYNEQFF
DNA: TGTGCCAGCAGCTTAGTCAGCGACTCCTACAATGAGCAGTTCTTC

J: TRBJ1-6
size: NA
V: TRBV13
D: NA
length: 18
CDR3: CASSLGGAGGAYNSPLHF
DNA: TGTGCCAGCAGCTTAGGGGGGGCGGGCGGCGCCTATAATTCACCCCTCCATTTT

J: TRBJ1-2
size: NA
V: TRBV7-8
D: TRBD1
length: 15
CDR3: CASSSWTGEGYGYTF
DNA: TGTGCCAGCAGCTCCTGGACAGGGGAAGGCTATGGCTACACCTTC

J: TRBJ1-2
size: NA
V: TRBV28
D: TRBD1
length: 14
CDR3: CASAIHRGYYGYTF
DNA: TGTGCCAGCGCCATTCACAGGGGGTACTATGGCTACACCTTC

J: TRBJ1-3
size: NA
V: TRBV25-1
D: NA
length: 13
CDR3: CASAPDTGNTIYF
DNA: TGTGCCAGTGCCCCCGATACAGGAAACACCATATATTTT

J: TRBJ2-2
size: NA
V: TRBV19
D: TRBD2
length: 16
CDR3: CASSDVGLAGTGELFF
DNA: TGTGCCAGTAGTGACGTTGGGCTAGCGGGGACCGGGGAGCTGTTTTTT

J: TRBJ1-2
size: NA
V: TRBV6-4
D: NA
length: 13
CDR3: CASSDSARGGYTF
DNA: TGTGCCAGCAGTGACTCGGCCCGGGGTGGCTACACCTTC

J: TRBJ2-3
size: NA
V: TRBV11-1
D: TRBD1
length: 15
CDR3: CASSLWTGDADTQYF
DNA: TGTGCCAGCAGCTTGTGGACAGGGGACGCAGATACGCAGTATTTT

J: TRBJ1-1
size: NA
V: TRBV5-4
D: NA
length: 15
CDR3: CASSLVGGRDTEAFF
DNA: TGTGCCAGCAGCTTGGTCGGGGGGCGGGACACTGAAGCTTTCTTT

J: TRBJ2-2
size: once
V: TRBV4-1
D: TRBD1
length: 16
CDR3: CASSPPGQGATGELFF
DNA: TGCGCCAGCAGCCCTCCGGGTCAGGGGGCCACCGGGGAGCTGTTTTTT

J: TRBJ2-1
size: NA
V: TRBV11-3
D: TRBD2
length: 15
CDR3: CASSPSGESYNEQFF
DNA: TGTGCCAGCAGCCCTAGCGGCGAGTCCTACAATGAGCAGTTCTTC

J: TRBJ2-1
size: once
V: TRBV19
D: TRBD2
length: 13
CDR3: CASGTSGYNEQFF
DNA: TGTGCCAGCGGGACTAGCGGTTACAATGAGCAGTTCTTC

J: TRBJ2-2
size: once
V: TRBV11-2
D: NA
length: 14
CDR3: CASSVQGNTGELFF
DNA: TGTGCCAGCAGCGTACAGGGGAACACCGGGGAGCTGTTTTTT

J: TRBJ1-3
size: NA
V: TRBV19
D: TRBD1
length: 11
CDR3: CGTGYGNTIYF
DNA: TGTGGGACAGGGTACGGAAACACCATATATTTT

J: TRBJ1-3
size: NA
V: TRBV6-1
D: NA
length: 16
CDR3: CASSALTEYSGNTIYF
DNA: TGTGCCAGCAGTGCCCTTACAGAATACTCTGGAAACACCATATATTTT

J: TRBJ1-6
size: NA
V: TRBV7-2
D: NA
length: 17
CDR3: CASSLDLRGSYNSPLHF
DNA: TGTGCCAGCAGCTTAGATCTCAGGGGTTCCTATAATTCACCCCTCCACTTT

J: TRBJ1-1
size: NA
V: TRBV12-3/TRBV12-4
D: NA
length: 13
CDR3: CASSPLRQAKAFF
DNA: TGTGCCAGCAGTCCCCTTAGACAGGCTAAAGCTTTCTTT

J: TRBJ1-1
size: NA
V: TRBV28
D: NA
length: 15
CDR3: CASSRPRGENTEAFF
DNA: TGTGCCAGCAGTCGTCCTCGGGGGGAGAACACTGAAGCTTTCTTT

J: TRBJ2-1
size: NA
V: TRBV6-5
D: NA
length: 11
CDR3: CASSREDEQFF
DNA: TGTGCCAGCAGCAGGGAGGATGAGCAGTTCTTC

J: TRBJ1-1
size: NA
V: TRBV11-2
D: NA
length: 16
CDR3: CASSLEGAVFVSEAFF
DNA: TGTGCCAGCAGCTTAGAAGGGGCAGTTTTCGTTTCTGAAGCTTTCTTT

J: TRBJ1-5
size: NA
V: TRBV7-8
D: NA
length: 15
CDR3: CASSLGLAANQPQHF
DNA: TGTGCCAGCAGCTTAGGACTCGCTGCTAATCAGCCCCAGCATTTT

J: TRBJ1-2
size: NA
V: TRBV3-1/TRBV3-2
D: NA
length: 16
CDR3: CASSQDQGRGVWGYTF
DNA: TGTGCCAGCAGCCAAGATCAGGGGAGGGGAGTCTGGGGCTACACCTTC

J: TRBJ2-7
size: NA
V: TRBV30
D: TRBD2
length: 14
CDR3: CAWSPLAGGYEQYF
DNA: TGTGCCTGGAGTCCCCTAGCGGGAGGGTACGAGCAGTACTTC

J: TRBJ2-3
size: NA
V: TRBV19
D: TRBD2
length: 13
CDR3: CASRRGATDTQYF
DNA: TGTGCCAGTAGGCGGGGGGCCACAGATACGCAGTATTTT

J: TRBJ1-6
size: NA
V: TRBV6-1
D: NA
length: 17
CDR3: CASSEETGSSYNSPLHF
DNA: TGTGCCAGCAGTGAAGAGACGGGGAGCTCCTATAATTCACCCCTCCACTTT